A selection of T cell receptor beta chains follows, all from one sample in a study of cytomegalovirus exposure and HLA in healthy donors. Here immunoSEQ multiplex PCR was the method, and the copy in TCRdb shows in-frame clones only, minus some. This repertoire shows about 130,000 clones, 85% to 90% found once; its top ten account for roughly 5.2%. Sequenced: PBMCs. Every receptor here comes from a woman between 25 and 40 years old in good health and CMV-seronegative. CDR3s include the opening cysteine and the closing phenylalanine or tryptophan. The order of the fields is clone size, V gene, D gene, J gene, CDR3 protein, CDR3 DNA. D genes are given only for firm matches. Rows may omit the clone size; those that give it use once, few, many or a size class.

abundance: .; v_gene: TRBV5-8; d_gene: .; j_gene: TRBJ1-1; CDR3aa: CASSWGVLRAEAFF; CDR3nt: TGTGCCAGCAGCTGGGGGGTACTGCGCGCTGAAGCTTTCTTT
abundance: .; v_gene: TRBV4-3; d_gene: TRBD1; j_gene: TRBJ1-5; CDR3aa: CASSQVYRGGNQPQHF; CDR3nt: TGCGCCAGCAGCCAAGTATACAGGGGCGGCAATCAGCCCCAGCATTTT
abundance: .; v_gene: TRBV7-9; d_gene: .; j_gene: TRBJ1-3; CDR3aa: CASSLAAGAGNTIYF; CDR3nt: TGTGCCAGCAGCTTAGCCGCCGGGGCTGGAAACACCATATATTTT
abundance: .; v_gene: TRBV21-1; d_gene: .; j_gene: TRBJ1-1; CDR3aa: CASSKVDRVKTEAFF; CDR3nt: TGTGCCAGCAGCAAAGTGGACAGGGTAAAAACTGAAGCTTTCTTT
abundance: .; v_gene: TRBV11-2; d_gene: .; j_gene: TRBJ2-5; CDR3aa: CASSLGTAGQKYQETQYF; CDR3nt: TGTGCCAGCAGCTTAGGGACGGCGGGGCAGAAGTACCAAGAGACCCAGTACTTC
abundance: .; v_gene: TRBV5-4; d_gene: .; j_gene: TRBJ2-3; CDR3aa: CASSLGAADTQYF; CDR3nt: TGTGCCAGCAGCTTGGGGGCAGCAGATACGCAGTATTTT
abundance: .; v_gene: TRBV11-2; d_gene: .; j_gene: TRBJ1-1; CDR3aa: CASSWQGTEAFF; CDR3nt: TGTGCCAGCAGCTGGCAGGGGACTGAAGCTTTCTTT
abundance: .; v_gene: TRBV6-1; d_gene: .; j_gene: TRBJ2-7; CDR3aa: CASSEPYWGVEQYF; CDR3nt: TGTGCCAGCAGTGAACCCTATTGGGGGGTCGAGCAGTACTTC
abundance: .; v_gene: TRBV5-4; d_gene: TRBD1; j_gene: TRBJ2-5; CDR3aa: CASSFNRGQETQYF; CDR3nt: TGTGCCAGCAGCTTTAACAGGGGACAAGAGACCCAGTACTTC
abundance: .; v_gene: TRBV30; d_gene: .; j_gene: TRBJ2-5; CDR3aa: CAWSVSGRRAQYF; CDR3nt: TGTGCCTGGAGTGTAAGCGGCCGAAGGGCCCAGTACTTC
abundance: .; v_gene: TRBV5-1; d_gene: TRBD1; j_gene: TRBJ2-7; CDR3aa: CASSLWDSYEQYF; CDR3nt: TGCGCCAGCAGCTTGTGGGACAGCTACGAGCAGTACTTC
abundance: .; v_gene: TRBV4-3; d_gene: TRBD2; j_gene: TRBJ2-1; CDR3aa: CASSRGLSSYNEQFF; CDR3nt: TGCGCCAGCAGTCGGGGACTAAGCTCCTACAATGAGCAGTTCTTC
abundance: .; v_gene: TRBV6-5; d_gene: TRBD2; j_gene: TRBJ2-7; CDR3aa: CASSYSNQRDHEQYF; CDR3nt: TGTGCCAGCAGTTACTCCAATCAGCGGGACCACGAGCAGTACTTC
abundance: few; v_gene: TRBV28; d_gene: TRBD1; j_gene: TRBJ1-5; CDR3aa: CASSLRDRGNQPQHF; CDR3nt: TGTGCCAGCAGTCTCAGGGACAGAGGCAATCAGCCCCAGCATTTT
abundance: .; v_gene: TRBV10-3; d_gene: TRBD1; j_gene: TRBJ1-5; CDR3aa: CAISEGQGDQPQHF; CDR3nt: TGTGCCATCAGCGAAGGACAGGGCGATCAGCCCCAGCATTTT
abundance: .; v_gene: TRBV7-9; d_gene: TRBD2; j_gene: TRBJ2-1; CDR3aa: CASSPGLDEYEQFF; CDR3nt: TGTGCCAGCAGCCCAGGACTAGACGAGTATGAGCAGTTCTTC
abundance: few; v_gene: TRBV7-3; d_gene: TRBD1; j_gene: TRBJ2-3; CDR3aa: CASSLGAGGPTDTQYF; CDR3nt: TGTGCCAGCAGCTTAGGGGCAGGGGGCCCCACAGATACGCAGTATTTT
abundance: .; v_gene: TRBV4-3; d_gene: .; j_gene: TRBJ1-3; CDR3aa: CASSPTVKGNTIYF; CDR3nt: TGCGCCAGCAGCCCCACAGTAAAGGGAAACACCATATATTTT
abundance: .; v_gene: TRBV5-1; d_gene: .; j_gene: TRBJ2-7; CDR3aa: CASSLEGVGEQYF; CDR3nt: TGCGCCAGCAGCTTGGAGGGGGTGGGTGAGCAGTACTTC
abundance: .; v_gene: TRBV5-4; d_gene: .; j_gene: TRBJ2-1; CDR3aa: CASSLGVGEYNEQFF; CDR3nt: TGTGCCAGCAGCTTAGGGGTAGGGGAATACAATGAGCAGTTCTTC
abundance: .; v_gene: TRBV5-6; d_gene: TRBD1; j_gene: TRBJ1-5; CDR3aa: CASSLGGPTGRNQPQHF; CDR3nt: TGTGCCAGCAGCTTGGGGGGCCCGACAGGGAGGAATCAGCCCCAGCATTTT
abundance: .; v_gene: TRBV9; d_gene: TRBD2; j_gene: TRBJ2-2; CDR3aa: CASSPTGGAGELFF; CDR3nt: TGTGCCAGCAGCCCCACCGGGGGGGCCGGGGAGCTGTTTTTT
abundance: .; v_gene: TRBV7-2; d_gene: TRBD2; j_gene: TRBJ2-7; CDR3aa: CASSPGTSGRYPEQYF; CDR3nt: TGTGCCAGCAGCCCCGGGACTAGCGGGAGGTACCCCGAGCAGTACTTC
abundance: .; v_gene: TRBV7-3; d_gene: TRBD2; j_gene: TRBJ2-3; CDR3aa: CASSKLAGGTDTQYF; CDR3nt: TGTGCCAGCAGCAAACTAGCGGGAGGGACAGATACGCAGTATTTT
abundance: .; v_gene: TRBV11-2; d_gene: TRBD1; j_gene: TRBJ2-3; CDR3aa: CASSLGQGGTDTQYF; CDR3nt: TGTGCCAGCAGCCTTGGACAGGGCGGCACAGATACGCAGTATTTT
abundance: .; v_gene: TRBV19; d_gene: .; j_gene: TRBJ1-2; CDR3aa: CASSDRRRGYTF; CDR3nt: TGTGCCAGTAGTGACAGGCGGCGGGGCTACACCTTC
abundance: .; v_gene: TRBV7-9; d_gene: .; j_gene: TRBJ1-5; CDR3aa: CASSLSSRGGNGQPQHF; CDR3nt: TGTGCCAGCAGCTTATCTTCGCGGGGGGGAAACGGTCAGCCCCAGCATTTT
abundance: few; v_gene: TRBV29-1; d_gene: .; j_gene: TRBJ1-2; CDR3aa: CSVTFNYGYTF; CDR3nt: TGCAGCGTTACTTTTAACTATGGCTACACCTTC
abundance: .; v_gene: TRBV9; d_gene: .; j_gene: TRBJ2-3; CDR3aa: CASSVGGGDTQYF; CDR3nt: TGTGCCAGCAGCGTAGGAGGGGGAGATACGCAGTATTTT
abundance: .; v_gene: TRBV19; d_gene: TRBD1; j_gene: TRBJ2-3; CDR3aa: CASSIWDSLQGASTDTQYF; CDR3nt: TGTGCCAGTAGTATATGGGACTCCTTACAGGGGGCATCCACAGATACGCAGTATTTT
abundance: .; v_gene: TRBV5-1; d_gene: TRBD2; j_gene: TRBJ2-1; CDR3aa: CASSSTPSGGYNEQFF; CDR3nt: TGCGCCAGCAGCTCTACTCCTAGCGGGGGTTACAATGAGCAGTTCTTC
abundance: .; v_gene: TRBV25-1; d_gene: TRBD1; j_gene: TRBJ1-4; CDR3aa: CALPGDRGFGEKLFF; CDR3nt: TGTGCCTTGCCGGGGGACAGGGGTTTTGGTGAAAAACTGTTTTTT
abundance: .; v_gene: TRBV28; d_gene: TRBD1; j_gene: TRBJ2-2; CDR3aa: CASIEAARGGELFF; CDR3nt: TGTGCCAGCATTGAAGCGGCCAGGGGGGGGGAGCTGTTTTTT
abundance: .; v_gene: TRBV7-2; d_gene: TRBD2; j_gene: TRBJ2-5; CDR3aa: CASSLGTSGSIQETQYF; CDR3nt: TGTGCCAGCAGCTTAGGGACTAGCGGGAGCATCCAAGAGACCCAGTACTTC
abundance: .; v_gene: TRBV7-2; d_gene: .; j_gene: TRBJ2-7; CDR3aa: CASSGEGGSSYEQYF; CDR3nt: TGTGCCAGCTCGGGGGAGGGGGGAAGCTCCTACGAGCAGTACTTC
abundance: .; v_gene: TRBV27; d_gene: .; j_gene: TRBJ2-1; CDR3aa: CASSYGQDYNEQFF; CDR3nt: TGTGCCAGCAGTTACGGACAAGACTACAATGAGCAGTTCTTC
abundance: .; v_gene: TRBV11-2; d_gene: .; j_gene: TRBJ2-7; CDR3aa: CASSHGGVSSYEQYF; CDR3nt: TGTGCCAGCAGCCACGGAGGGGTGAGCTCCTACGAGCAGTACTTC
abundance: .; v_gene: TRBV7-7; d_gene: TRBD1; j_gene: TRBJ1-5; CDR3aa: CASSQNRGPQPQHF; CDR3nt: TGTGCTAGCAGTCAGAACAGGGGCCCCCAGCCCCAGCATTTT
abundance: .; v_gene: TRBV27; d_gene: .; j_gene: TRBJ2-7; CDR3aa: CASSPYPRTSEQYF; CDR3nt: TGTGCCAGCAGTCCATATCCCCGGACATCCGAGCAGTACTTC
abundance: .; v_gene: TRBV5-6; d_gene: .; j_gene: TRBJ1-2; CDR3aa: CASSLSSRLRPDGYTF; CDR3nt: TGTGCCAGCAGCTTGTCCTCCCGCCTACGCCCCGATGGCTACACCTTC
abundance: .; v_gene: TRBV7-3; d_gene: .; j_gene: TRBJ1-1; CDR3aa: CASSLNRGMNTEAFF; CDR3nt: TGTGCCAGCAGCTTAAATAGAGGCATGAACACTGAAGCTTTCTTT
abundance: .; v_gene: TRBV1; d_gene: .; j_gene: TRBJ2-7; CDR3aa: CTSSQEVQLAGANEQYF; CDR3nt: TGCACCAGCAGCCAAGAAGTGCAGCTAGCGGGAGCTAACGAGCAGTACTTC
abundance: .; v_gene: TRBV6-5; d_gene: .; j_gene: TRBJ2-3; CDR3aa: CASSYSRVLPDTQYF; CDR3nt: TGTGCCAGCAGTTACTCGAGGGTCCTCCCAGATACGCAGTATTTT
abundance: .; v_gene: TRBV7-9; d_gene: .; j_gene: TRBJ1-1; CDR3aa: CASSLVLGANTEAFF; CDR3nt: TGTGCCAGCAGCTTAGTTTTGGGGGCAAACACTGAAGCTTTCTTT
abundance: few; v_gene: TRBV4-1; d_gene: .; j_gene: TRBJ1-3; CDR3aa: CASSQFRAITGNTIYF; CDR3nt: TGCGCCAGCAGCCAATTCAGGGCCATTACTGGAAACACCATATATTTT
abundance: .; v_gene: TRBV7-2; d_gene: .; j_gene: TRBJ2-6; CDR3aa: CASSPRSGPGANVLTF; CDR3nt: TGTGCCAGCAGCCCACGCAGCGGGCCTGGGGCCAACGTCCTGACTTTC
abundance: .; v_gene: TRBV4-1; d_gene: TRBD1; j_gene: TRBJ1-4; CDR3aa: CASSGRTGPNEKLFF; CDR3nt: TGCGCCAGCAGTGGACGGACAGGCCCTAATGAAAAACTGTTTTTT
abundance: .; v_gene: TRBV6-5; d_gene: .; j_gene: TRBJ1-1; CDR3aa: CASSYGTYELNTEAFF; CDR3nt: TGTGCCAGCAGTTACGGGACATACGAATTGAACACTGAAGCTTTCTTT
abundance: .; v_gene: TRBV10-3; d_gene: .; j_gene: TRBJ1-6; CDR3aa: CAISERGSLRSPLHF; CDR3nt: TGTGCCATCAGTGAAAGGGGGTCCTTGAGGTCACCCCTCCACTTT
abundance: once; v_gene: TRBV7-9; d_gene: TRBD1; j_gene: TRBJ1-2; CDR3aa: CASSPRTGGLGYTF; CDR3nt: TGTGCCAGCAGCCCCAGGACAGGGGGATTGGGCTACACCTTC
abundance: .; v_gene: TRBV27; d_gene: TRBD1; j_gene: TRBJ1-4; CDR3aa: CASSLTGATNEKLFF; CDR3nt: TGTGCCAGCAGTTTAACAGGGGCAACTAATGAAAAACTGTTTTTT
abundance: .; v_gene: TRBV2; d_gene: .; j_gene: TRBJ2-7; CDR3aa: CASTRQGYEQYF; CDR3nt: TGTGCCAGCACACGCCAGGGGTACGAGCAGTACTTC
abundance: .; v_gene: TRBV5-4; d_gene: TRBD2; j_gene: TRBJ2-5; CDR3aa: CASSLPGTTQETQYF; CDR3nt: TGTGCCAGCAGCTTGCCCGGGACTACTCAAGAGACCCAGTACTTC
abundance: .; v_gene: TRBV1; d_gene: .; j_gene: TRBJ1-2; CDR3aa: CTSSHGSQGAGYTF; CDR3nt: TGCACCAGCAGCCACGGCTCTCAGGGGGCCGGCTACACCTTC
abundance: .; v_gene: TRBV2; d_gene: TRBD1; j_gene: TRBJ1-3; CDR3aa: CASRRDREWDTIYF; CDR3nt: TGTGCCAGCAGGAGGGACAGGGAGTGGGACACCATATATTTT
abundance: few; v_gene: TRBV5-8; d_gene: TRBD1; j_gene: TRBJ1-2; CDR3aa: CASSRQGPNGYTF; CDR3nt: TGTGCCAGCAGCAGACAGGGACCCAACGGCTACACCTTC
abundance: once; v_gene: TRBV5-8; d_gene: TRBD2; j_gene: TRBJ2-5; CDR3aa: CASVTGLAGVSGETQYF; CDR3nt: TGTGCCAGCGTAACGGGACTAGCGGGAGTGAGTGGGGAGACCCAGTACTTC
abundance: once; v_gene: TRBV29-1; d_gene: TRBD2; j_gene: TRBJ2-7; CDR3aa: CSVDGLGGVLDF; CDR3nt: TGCAGCGTGGACGGGCTCGGGGGGGTTTTGGACTTC
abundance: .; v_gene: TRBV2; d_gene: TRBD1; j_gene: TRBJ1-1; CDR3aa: CASSETRGVGDTEAFF; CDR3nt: TGTGCCAGCAGTGAAACCAGGGGGGTCGGAGACACTGAAGCTTTCTTT